This TCR beta chain was retrieved from a study of T cells after yellow fever vaccination. The wider study: SMART-Seq v4 Ultra Low Input prepared libraries from low-cell fractions.

This clonotype was detected many times. The antigen is not known. Germline V gene data show CDR1 as MGHRA and CDR2 as YSYEKL. V was cut by 5 bases and J by 3 bases, with 8 bases left in between. The CDR3 loop spans 13 amino acids. One entry per CDR3 protein, called by TCRdb with MiXCR from the 5' RACE reads. Of some 99,000 distinct CDR3 sequences listed, 5.8% are singletons. Study results and caveats: Researchers noted that a small share of clonotypes showed up in both CD4 and CD8 compartments.

This specimen consisted of CD8+ T cells sorted from PBMCs, obtained 10 days after the yellow fever booster vaccination. The origin of this receptor is a man aged 18 to 30 who received the YFV17D yellow fever vaccine. V and J are TRBV4-1 and TRBJ1-5; D uncertain. In DNA, the CDR3 is TGCGCCAGCAGCGCGCAGATCAATCAGCCCCAGCATTTT. Translating gives CASSAQINQPQHF.